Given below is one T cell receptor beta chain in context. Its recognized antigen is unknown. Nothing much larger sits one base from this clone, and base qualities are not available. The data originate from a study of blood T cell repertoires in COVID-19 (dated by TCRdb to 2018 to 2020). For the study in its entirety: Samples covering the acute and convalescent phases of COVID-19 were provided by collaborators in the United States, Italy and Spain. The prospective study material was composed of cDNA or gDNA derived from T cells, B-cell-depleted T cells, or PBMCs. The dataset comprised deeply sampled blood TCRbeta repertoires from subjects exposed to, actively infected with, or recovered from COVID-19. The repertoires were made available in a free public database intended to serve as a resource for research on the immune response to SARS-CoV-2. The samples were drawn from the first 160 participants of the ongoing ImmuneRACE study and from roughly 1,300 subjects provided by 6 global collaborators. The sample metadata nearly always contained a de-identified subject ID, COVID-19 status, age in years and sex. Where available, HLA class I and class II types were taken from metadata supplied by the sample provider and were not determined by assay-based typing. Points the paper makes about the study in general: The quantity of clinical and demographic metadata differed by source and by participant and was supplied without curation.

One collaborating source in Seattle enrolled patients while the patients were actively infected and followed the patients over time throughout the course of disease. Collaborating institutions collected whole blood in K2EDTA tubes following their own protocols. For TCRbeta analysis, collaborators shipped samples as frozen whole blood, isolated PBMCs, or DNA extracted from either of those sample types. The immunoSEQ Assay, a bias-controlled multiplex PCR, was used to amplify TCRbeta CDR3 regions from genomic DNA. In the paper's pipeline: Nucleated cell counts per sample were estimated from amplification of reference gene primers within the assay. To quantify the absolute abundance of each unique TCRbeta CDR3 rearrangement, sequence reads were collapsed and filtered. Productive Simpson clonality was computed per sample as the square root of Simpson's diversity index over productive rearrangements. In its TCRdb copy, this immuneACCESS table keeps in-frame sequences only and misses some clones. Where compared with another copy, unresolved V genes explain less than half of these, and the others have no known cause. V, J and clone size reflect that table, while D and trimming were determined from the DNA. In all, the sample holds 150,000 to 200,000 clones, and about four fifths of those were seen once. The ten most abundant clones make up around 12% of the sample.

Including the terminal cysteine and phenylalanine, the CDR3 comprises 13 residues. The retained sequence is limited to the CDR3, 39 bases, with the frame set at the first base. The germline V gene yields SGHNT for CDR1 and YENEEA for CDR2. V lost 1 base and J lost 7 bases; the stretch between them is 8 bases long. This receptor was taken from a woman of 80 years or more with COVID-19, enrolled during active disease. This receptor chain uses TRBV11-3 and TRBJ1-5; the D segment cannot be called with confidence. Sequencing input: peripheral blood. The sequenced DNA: TGTGCCAGCAGCTTAGGGAGTCGGCAGCCCCAGCATTTT. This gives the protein CASSLGSRQPQHF.